A single sample gave rise to the 13 T cell receptor beta chains below, sequenced in a study of cytomegalovirus exposure and HLA in healthy donors. PCR was performed using 60 Vbeta and 13 Jbeta primers. The data were produced by immunoSEQ multiplex PCR, yet TCRdb's version contains in-frame clones alone and is incomplete. The sample holds fewer than 200,000 clones; about 79% are singletons and the top ten take around 0.96%. Sequencing was performed on PBMCs. The receptors come from a woman aged 45-59 years in good health and CMV-seropositive.

J is TRBJ2-3 and V is TRBV4-3; no clear D gene. V lost 1 base and J lost 7, with 9 bases in between. Germline CDR1 and CDR2: LGHNA and YSLEER. The CDR3 contains 13 residues. The CDR3 DNA reads as TGCGCCAGCAGCCAAGTTGCGGCAAATACGCAGTATTTT. Translating gives CASSQVAANTQYF.

In regard to this clone: At one end the junction does not follow the germline gene, possibly because of a read error. The V gene is TRBV5-4, the J gene TRBJ1-1; TRBD1 might be the D (5 bases). Germline lookup yields CDR1 SGHNT and CDR2 YYREEE (reference sequence). The CDR3 has 15 amino acids. In DNA, the CDR3 is TGTGCCAGCAGTTTGGAGATAGGGGATGGCACTGAAGCTTTCTTT. This translates into CASSLEIGDGTEAFF.

This sequence joins TRBV29-1 and TRBJ1-1; D gene ambiguous. The germline gives CDR1 SQVTM, CDR2 ANQGSEA. The CDR3 consists of 17 residues. Trimming left V 5 bases short and J 1 base short, with 23 bases between. The CDR3, as DNA: TGCAGCGTTTTTTTAAGCTTTCTGACTTCCGCGAACACTGAAGCTTTCTTT. The encoded protein is CSVFLSFLTSANTEAFF.

The table lists this clone with a count of one. V and J are TRBV13 and TRBJ2-7; the match to TRBD2 covers 10 bases. The length of the CDR3 is 15 residues. V gave up 5 bases and J gave up 10 bases; unmatched junction bases: 14. The germline gives CDR1 PRHDT, CDR2 FYEKMQ (reference sequence). DNA for the CDR3: TGTGCCAGCAGCACGCGACTAGCGGGTGCTCTCAAACAGTACTTC. This encodes CASSTRLAGALKQYF.

This clone has a handful of counts. This sequence joins TRBV12-5 and TRBJ2-2; no firm D call. The CDR3 extends over 13 amino acids. V lost 1 base and J 7 bases, leaving 7 bases between the germline ends. Germline assignment: CDR1 LGHNT and CDR2 FRNRAP. The CDR3 loop is CASGLGQNGELFF. The DNA for the CDR3 is TGTGCTAGTGGTTTGGGGCAAAACGGGGAGCTGTTTTTT.

The rearrangement uses TRBV5-6 and TRBJ1-2; no clear D. The V gene's germline CDR1 is SGHDT and CDR2 YYEEEE. The CDR3 sequence is 14 residues long. The V gene lost 0 bases and the J gene lost 2 bases, with 8 bases spanning the gap. The CDR3: CASSLGHPNYGYTF. As DNA, the CDR3 is TGTGCCAGCAGCTTGGGACACCCGAACTATGGCTACACCTTC.

The V gene is TRBV9, the J gene TRBJ2-2; 7 bases map to TRBD1. The germline V gene has CDR1 SGDLS and CDR2 YYNGEE. The V and J ends lost 3 bases and 3 bases, in that order; junction bases with no gene match: 5. CDR3 length: 15 residues. Here the CDR3 reads CASSAQGKYTGELFF. The CDR3 nucleotides are TGTGCCAGCAGCGCACAGGGGAAGTACACCGGGGAGCTGTTTTTT.

The chain employs TRBV6-1 and TRBJ2-7; a possible D gene is TRBD1 (6 bases). V was pared by 5 bases and J by 3 bases, with 14 bases between. The V gene's germline CDR1 is MNHNS and CDR2 SASEGT. The CDR3 spans 14 residues. CDR3 DNA sequence: TGTGCCAGCAGTCCCCAAGGACAGCTCTACGAGCAGTACTTC. It translates to CASSPQGQLYEQYF.

The rearrangement joins TRBV9 to TRBJ1-1; 9 bases agree with TRBD1. The germline CDR1 and CDR2 sequences are SGDLS and YYNGEE. The CDR3 consists of 15 residues. V shed 0 bases, J shed 3 bases, and the junction held 3 bases outside the gene matches. The CDR3 region is CASSVGRQGDTEAFF. The DNA for the CDR3 is TGTGCCAGCAGCGTAGGGAGACAGGGGGACACTGAAGCTTTCTTT.

The chain links TRBV10-3 to TRBJ2-2, with 10 nucleotides matching TRBD2. Germline V gives CDR1 ENHRY, CDR2 SYGVKD. Trimming removed 11 bases from V and 7 bases from J; junction bases left unmatched: 13. There are 15 residues in the CDR3. For the CDR3, the DNA is TGTGCCTCAGGAGCGGGGGGGCGTCAAGGCGGGGAGCTGTTTTTT. The encoded protein is CASGAGGRQGGELFF.

The chain carries TRBV11-3 and TRBJ2-7; D call uncertain. Germline CDR1 SGHNT, CDR2 YENEEA. The CDR3 is made up of 14 amino acids. V lost 2 bases, J lost 0 bases, and 8 bases lay in between. The CDR3 region is CASSLNSYSYEQYF. For the CDR3, the DNA is TGTGCCAGCAGCTTAAACAGTTACTCCTACGAGCAGTACTTC.

This chain uses TRBV4-1 with TRBJ1-2, with D perhaps TRBD1 (6 bases). CDR1 and CDR2 (germline): MGHRA, YSYEKL. The CDR3 sequence is 16 residues long. V lost 1 base to trimming and J lost 8 bases, with 20 bases between them. The CDR3 region is CASSQGGNRQVRGYTF. CDR3 bases: TGCGCCAGCAGCCAAGGCGGTAACAGACAGGTCAGAGGCTACACCTTC.

The chain has TRBV2 and TRBJ1-1; maybe TRBD1 (5 bases). This CDR3 is built from 15 residues. Trimming took off 5 bases at V and 1 base at J, with 14 bases between the two ends. Germline V lookup: CDR1 SNHLY, CDR2 FYNNEI. CDR3 loop: CASSSYGHSNTEAFF. Written as DNA, the CDR3 is TGTGCCAGCAGTTCTTATGGACACTCGAACACTGAAGCTTTCTTT.